This T cell receptor beta chain was obtained from a study of blood T cell repertoires in COVID-19. Study details: The analysed material was cDNA or gDNA that came from T cells, B-cell-depleted T cells, or PBMCs.

The method was immunoSEQ multiplex PCR; TCRdb's version includes in-frame clones alone and lacks a portion of them. Found here are a few hundred thousand clones, roughly 90% of them singletons; the top ten hold around 4.5%. Trimming at V came to 3 bases and at J to 4 bases, leaving 2 bases not matched to a gene. This CDR3 region has 13 residues. The V gene's germline CDR1 is LNHDA and CDR2 SQIVND (reference sequence). The clonotype originates from a woman younger than 30 with acute COVID-19. V gene TRBV19 combines with J gene TRBJ1-2, with TRBD1 matching over 7 bases. The sample was PBMCs or T cells enriched from blood (not recorded which). The CDR3 DNA sequence: TGTGCCAGTAGTATTAGGACAGGCTATGGCTACACCTTC. Translated, it gives CASSIRTGYGYTF.